These 32 T cell receptor beta chains were sequenced from one sample in a study of spatial heterogeneity in lung cancer. TCRdb reprocessed the 5' RACE reads with MiXCR, giving one entry per CDR3 protein. The data hold tens of thousands of distinct CDR3 sequences, with around 7.2% observed a single time. Time point of the sample: sample taken at primary tumor resection. Unsorted samples of tumor, nontumor lung or frozen PBMC had their whole RNA sequenced. The sample here was PBMCs, taken at surgery. The source of these receptors is a male donor with early-stage non-small cell lung cancer.

This clonotype was recorded at least ten times. V and J are TRBV28 and TRBJ2-1; 11 positions match TRBD2. Germline CDR1 MDHEN, CDR2 SYDVKM. The CDR3 covers 20 residues. The V gene end was trimmed by 4 bases and the J gene end by 0 bases; junction bases not matched to a gene: 14. The chain's CDR3 is CASSYPPGGLAESSYNEQFF. The DNA of the CDR3 is TGTGCCAGCAGTTACCCCCCGGGGGGACTAGCGGAAAGCTCCTACAATGAGCAGTTCTTC.

This clonotype appeared many times. V is TRBV5-1 and J is TRBJ2-7; no firm D call. The CDR3 extends over 14 amino acids. CDR1 is SGHRS and CDR2 is YFSETQ in the germline V gene. Trimming pared 0 bases from V and 6 bases from J, leaving 13 bases between. The CDR3 reads CASSLGGVFGEQYF. The CDR3 nucleotides read TGCGCCAGCAGCTTGGGAGGCGTTTTCGGCGAGCAGTACTTC. Full variable domain (outside the CDR3, taken from reference TRBV5-1 and TRBJ2-7): KAGVTQTPRYLIKTRGQQVTLSCSPISGHRSVSWYQQTPGQGLQFLFEYFSETQRNKGNFPGRFSGRQFSNSRSEMNVSTLELGDSALYLCASSLGGVFGEQYFGPGTRLTVT.

In this sample, this clonotype turned up many times. The V call is TRBV7-2, the J call TRBJ1-1, with D unclear. Germline V gives CDR1 SGHTA, CDR2 FQGNSA. V was cut by 2 bases and J by 11 bases, with 12 bases left in between. The CDR3 length is 12 residues. As DNA, the CDR3 is TGTGCCAGCAGCTTAAATTTCCCTCAGGCTTTCTTT. Its translation: CASSLNFPQAFF.

This clonotype was detected many times. CDR3 loop: CASSQEGSTNTGELFF. CDR3 DNA: TGCGCCAGCAGCCAAGAAGGCAGTACGAACACCGGGGAGCTGTTTTTT. The rearrangement joins TRBV4-1 to TRBJ2-2, with unresolved D. CDR3 size: 16 residues. Germline V gene lookup returns CDR1 MGHRA and CDR2 YSYEKL. Trimming removed 0 bases from V and 0 bases from J, with 8 bases in between.

This clonotype was detected many times. The V gene is TRBV20-1, the J gene TRBJ2-3; a weak D match, TRBD2 (5 bases). Per germline, CDR1 DFQATT and CDR2 SNEGSKA (reference sequence). Trimming cost V 3 bases and J 2 bases, with 9 bases left between them. The length of the CDR3 is 13 residues. The DNA for the CDR3 is TGCAGTGCTAGCGGGGTTACCACAGATACGCAGTATTTT. Its translation: CSASGVTTDTQYF.

This clonotype showed up many times. The chain is built from TRBV7-2 and TRBJ1-4; 7 bases match TRBD1. Germline lookup yields CDR1 SGHTA and CDR2 FQGNSA. Unmatched junction bases numbered 4, after V lost 4 bases and J lost 2 bases. The CDR3 loop spans 15 amino acids. CDR3 in amino acids: CASSSDRATNEKLFF. Here the CDR3 DNA reads TGTGCCAGCAGCTCTGACAGGGCGACTAATGAAAAACTGTTTTTT.

With respect to this clonotype: This may be a read error, as it is one base from a much larger clone. The CDR3, as DNA: TGCGCCAGCAGATACGGACAGGGAAGTGGCTACATCTTC. Translated: CASRYGQGSGYIF. The chain uses TRBV5-1 and TRBJ1-2, with 8 bases matching TRBD1. The CDR3 loop spans 13 amino acids. Germline V lookup: CDR1 SGHRS, CDR2 YFSETQ.

V gene TRBV7-3 combines with J gene TRBJ2-1; 10 nucleotides match TRBD2. Germline loops: CDR1 SGHTA, CDR2 FQGTGA. V was clipped by 4 bases and J by 4 bases; unmatched bases: 4. This CDR3 is built from 15 residues. This chain's CDR3 is CASSYSGGTYNEQFF. The CDR3 DNA follows: TGTGCCAGCAGCTATAGCGGGGGGACTTACAATGAGCAGTTCTTC.

This clonotype was seen at least ten times. The CDR3 loop is CASSFKDRVINIQYF. The DNA of the CDR3 is TGTGCCAGCAGTTTCAAGGACAGGGTTATAAACATTCAGTACTTC. This rearrangement joins TRBV12-3 or TRBV12-4 to TRBJ2-4; TRBD1 aligns across 8 bases. The J segment lost 6 bases and the V segment lost 3 bases, leaving 7 bases of the junction unmatched. There are 15 residues in the CDR3.

This clonotype was detected only a few times. Here the CDR3 DNA reads TGTGCCAGCAGCACAACTCGGACTAGCGGGAGGAGGGCTACAGATGAGCAGTTCTTC. Amino acids: CASSTTRTSGRRATDEQFF. V usage is TRBV11-2 and J usage is TRBJ2-1; 14 positions match TRBD2. The ends lost 5 bases at V and 8 bases at J; junction bases unmatched: 17. Germline values: CDR1 SGHAT, CDR2 FQNNGV. This CDR3 is built from 19 residues.

This clonotype has a handful of counts. In DNA, the CDR3 is TGCAGTGTCCGAGCGACTAGCGGGGCGCACGAGCAGTACTTC. Its translation is CSVRATSGAHEQYF. This rearrangement joins TRBV20-1 to TRBJ2-7; 11 nucleotides match TRBD2. The germline CDR1 and CDR2 sequences are DFQATT and SNEGSKA (reference sequence). The junction had 10 bases not matched to a gene; V was cut back by 7 bases and J by 5 bases. CDR3 length: 14 amino acids.

This clonotype was found many times. The rearrangement uses TRBV29-1 and TRBJ1-1, with D perhaps matching TRBD1 (6 bases). V lost 6 bases and J lost 4, with 12 bases in between. Germline values: CDR1 SQVTM, CDR2 ANQGSEA. This CDR3 spans 12 amino acids. The CDR3 loop is CSVGRGATEAFF. CDR3 coding DNA: TGCAGCGTGGGCAGGGGAGCCACTGAAGCTTTCTTT.

Ten or more counts support this clonotype. The CDR3 protein is CSASRQGMNTGELFF. In nucleotides, the CDR3 is TGCAGTGCTAGTCGACAGGGGATGAACACCGGGGAGCTGTTTTTT. The rearrangement uses TRBV20-1 and TRBJ2-2; 8 bases align to TRBD1. Trimming removed 3 bases from V and 1 base from J; junction bases left unmatched: 4. The CDR3 sequence is 15 residues long. Germline V CDR1 and CDR2: DFQATT, SNEGSKA (reference sequence).

This clonotype occurred a few times. This chain uses TRBV12-3 or TRBV12-4 with TRBJ2-7; either TRBD1 or TRBD2 may supply D (6 bases each). This CDR3 is built from 16 residues. Trimming took off 1 base at V and 0 bases at J, with 13 bases between the two ends. CDR3 amino acids: CASSLVRGASSYEQYF. The CDR3 DNA sequence: TGTGCCAGCAGTTTAGTTAGGGGGGCGAGCTCCTACGAGCAGTACTTC.

Ten or more counts support this clonotype. V gene TRBV18 combines with J gene TRBJ1-5, with a possible D match to TRBD1 (6 bases). CDR3 length equals 14 residues. CDR1 KGHSH and CDR2 LQKENI come from the germline V gene. The germline V and J ends were trimmed by 3 bases and 3 bases, with 9 bases remaining between them. As DNA, the CDR3 is TGTGCCAGCTCACCGTACAGGGACAATCAGCCCCAGCATTTT. Residues: CASSPYRDNQPQHF.

This clonotype was found a few times. V usage is TRBV4-1 and J usage is TRBJ2-4; 12 bases align to TRBD1. J lost 2 bases, V lost 0 bases, and 8 bases had no gene match. The CDR3 totals 19 residues. Germline V CDR1 and CDR2: MGHRA, YSYEKL. The CDR3: CASSQDLTGTGGSKNIQYF. CDR3 nucleotides: TGCGCCAGCAGCCAAGACCTTACCGGGACAGGGGGCTCCAAAAACATTCAGTACTTC.

The rearrangement links TRBV11-2 to TRBJ2-1; TRBD2 agrees at 9 bases. Germline V gene sequence: CDR1 SGHAT, CDR2 FQNNGV. V lost 4 bases, J lost 7 bases, and 8 bases stayed unmatched. The CDR3 is 15 amino acids. CDR3 protein: CASSSPSGGSNEQFF. The CDR3 DNA follows: TGTGCCAGCAGCTCCCCCAGCGGGGGGTCTAATGAGCAGTTCTTC.

This chain links TRBV11-3 with TRBJ2-1, with 8 bases that match TRBD2. V was clipped by 4 bases and J by 5 bases; unmatched bases: 4. This CDR3 has 14 amino acids. Germline values: CDR1 SGHNT, CDR2 YENEEA. As DNA, the CDR3 is TGTGCCAGCAGCTCCCGGACTAGCAACAATGAGCAGTTCTTC. This sequence encodes CASSSRTSNNEQFF.

This clonotype was seen more than once but under ten times. The rearrangement uses TRBV29-1 and TRBJ1-1, with 9 nucleotides matching TRBD1. This CDR3 has 11 residues. V lost 5 bases and J lost 10; bases outside the gene matches: 5. In germline, CDR1 is SQVTM, CDR2 ANQGSEA. The CDR3 sequence is CSVRQGEGAFF. Written as DNA, the CDR3 is TGCAGCGTTAGACAGGGGGAAGGAGCTTTCTTT.

This clonotype has a count of ten or more. This rearrangement joins TRBV3-1 to TRBJ2-3; TRBD1 agrees at 9 bases. This CDR3 comprises 15 residues. Germline lookup yields CDR1 LGHDT and CDR2 YNNKEL (reference sequence). Losses at the gene ends were 2 bases for V and 3 bases for J; bases not matched to a gene: 3. The CDR3 DNA reads as TGTGCCAGCAGCCAAAGGACAGGGGTGACAGATACGCAGTATTTT. Translating gives CASSQRTGVTDTQYF.

This clonotype was recorded many times. The chain combines TRBV7-8 with TRBJ2-3, with 7 bases lining up with TRBD1. CDR3 length: 13 amino acids. The germline V gene has CDR1 SGHVS and CDR2 FQNEAQ. V lost 2 bases and J lost 6; bases outside the gene matches: 2. The CDR3: CASSLTGVDTQYF. For the CDR3, the DNA is TGTGCCAGCAGCTTAACAGGGGTGGATACGCAGTATTTT.

This clonotype has a handful of counts. V is TRBV2 and J is TRBJ1-5; the D is unclear. This CDR3 spans 15 amino acids. V gave up 6 bases and J gave up 4 bases, with 16 bases separating them. Germline V gives CDR1 SNHLY, CDR2 FYNNEI. The CDR3 loop reads CASRRGPDLNQPQHF. Written as DNA, the CDR3 is TGTGCCAGCAGAAGAGGGCCGGACCTGAATCAGCCCCAGCATTTT.

About this clonotype: One base away lies a much larger clone, so this may be a sequencing read error. This chain uses TRBV29-1 with TRBJ2-3; no clear D. V dropped 1 base and J dropped 7 bases, with 12 bases sitting between them. The CDR3 is 13 residues long. The germline V gene has CDR1 SQVTM and CDR2 ANQGSEA. The CDR3 sequence: CSVEGQEMYTQYF. CDR3 bases: TGCAGCGTTGAAGGGCAGGAGATGTATACGCAGTATTTT.

The chain is built from TRBV4-3 and TRBJ1-1, with a possible D match to TRBD1 (6 bases). The V gene's germline CDR1 is LGHNA and CDR2 YSLEER. The CDR3 is 14 residues long. V was trimmed by 2 bases and J by 4 bases, leaving 11 bases between them. The CDR3 sequence: CASSQRTVSTEAFF. CDR3 in DNA: TGCGCCAGCAGCCAAAGGACAGTGAGCACTGAAGCTTTCTTT.

This clonotype was detected only a few times. The J gene is TRBJ2-2, the V gene TRBV2, with D possibly being TRBD2 (5 bases). Germline assignment: CDR1 SNHLY and CDR2 FYNNEI. Trimming shortened V by 4 bases and J by 2 bases, and 8 bases separated the two germline ends. CDR3 size: 14 residues. DNA of the CDR3: TGTGCCAGCAGTGTTACTAGAAACACCGGGGAGCTGTTTTTT. This sequence encodes CASSVTRNTGELFF.

The sample holds a few counts of this clonotype. This sequence joins TRBV28 and TRBJ1-4; possibly TRBD1 for D (5 bases). This CDR3 is built from 15 residues. Germline V gene data show CDR1 as MDHEN and CDR2 as SYDVKM. V gave up 5 bases and J gave up 0 bases, with 10 bases separating them. CDR3 nucleotides: TGTGCCAGCAGTGGAGGGACGGCAACTAATGAAAAACTGTTTTTT. Residues: CASSGGTATNEKLFF. Combining the CDR3 with reference TRBV28 and TRBJ1-4 gives the whole variable domain DVKVTQSSRYLVKRTGEKVFLECVQDMDHENMFWYRQDPGLGLRLIYFSYDVKMKEKGDIPEGYSVSREKKERFSLILESASTNQTSMYLCASSGGTATNEKLFFGSGTQLSVL.

The CDR3 region is CASSPVRTSAGTEAFF. CDR3 sequence (DNA): TGCGCCAGCAGCCCCGTCAGGACGTCGGCTGGCACTGAAGCTTTCTTT. V gene TRBV4-3 combines with J gene TRBJ1-1; D is uncertain. Germline CDR1 reads LGHNA; CDR2 reads YSLEER. The CDR3 spans 16 residues. V dropped 4 bases and J dropped 4 bases, with 19 bases sitting between them.

The table lists this clonotype with many counts. The rearrangement joins TRBV7-8 to TRBJ1-5; unclear D gene. The CDR3 extends over 12 amino acids. With 1 base removed from V and 5 bases from J, the gap between germline ends came to 3 bases. Germline V lookup: CDR1 SGHVS, CDR2 FQNEAQ. CDR3 DNA: TGTGCCAGCAGCTTAGTGGATCAGCCCCAGCATTTT. Its protein product is CASSLVDQPQHF.

The rearrangement joins TRBV5-4 to TRBJ2-2, with TRBD2 identical over 11 bases. The CDR3 spans 16 residues. Germline trimming cut 0 bases from V and 2 bases from J; bases unmatched to any gene: 0. Germline values: CDR1 SGHNT, CDR2 YYREEE (reference sequence). The CDR3 region has the DNA TGTGCCAGCAGCTTGGGACTAGCGGGAAACACCGGGGAGCTGTTTTTT. It is translated as CASSLGLAGNTGELFF. The full variable domain, in which reference TRBV5-4 and TRBJ2-2 provide the parts outside the CDR3, is ETGVTQSPTHLIKTRGQQVTLRCSSQSGHNTVSWYQQALGQGPQFIFQYYREEENGRGNFPPRFSGLQFPNYSSELNVNALELDDSALYLCASSLGLAGNTGELFFGEGSRLTVL.

CDR3 loop: CASSRGGTYNEQFF. The CDR3 DNA reads as TGTGCCAGCAGTCGCGGGGGGACCTACAATGAGCAGTTCTTC. The chain uses TRBV6-2 or TRBV6-3 and TRBJ2-1; 8 bases map to TRBD2. CDR3 length: 14 residues. CDR1 is MNHEY, CDR2 SVGEGT, per germline. V gave up 5 bases and J gave up 2 bases; unmatched junction bases: 2.

There are a few counts of this clonotype. The V call is TRBV12-3 or TRBV12-4, the J call TRBJ2-5; D gene unclear. There are 12 residues in the CDR3. V was cut by 3 bases and J by 5 bases, with 7 bases left in between. The CDR3 sequence is CASSFGVETQYF. The CDR3 DNA reads TGTGCCAGCAGTTTTGGGGTTGAGACCCAGTACTTC.

The sample holds many counts of this clonotype. The CDR3 DNA reads as TGCGCCAGCAGCCCCTTAGGCCACTCCTACAATGAGCAGTTCTTC. Translation: CASSPLGHSYNEQFF. This rearrangement joins TRBV5-1 to TRBJ2-1; D unresolved. The CDR3 contains 15 residues. V dropped 4 bases and J dropped 0 bases, with 11 bases sitting between them. CDR1 SGHRS and CDR2 YFSETQ come from the germline V gene. Variable domain in full (rest from reference TRBV5-1 and TRBJ2-1): KAGVTQTPRYLIKTRGQQVTLSCSPISGHRSVSWYQQTPGQGLQFLFEYFSETQRNKGNFPGRFSGRQFSNSRSEMNVSTLELGDSALYLCASSPLGHSYNEQFFGPGTRLTVL.